This is a list of T cell receptor beta chains from one sample in a study of neurological immune-mediated disorders. Via MiXCR, TCRdb re-called the 5' RACE reads, giving one row per CDR3 protein. This table holds 75,000 to 85,000 distinct CDR3 sequences, about a sixth found once. The sequenced sample was PBMCs. The receptors here all came from a woman aged 35 to 49 in good health. Each CDR3 is given with its conserved first and last residue. Not every row has a clone size; where given, it reads once, few, many or a size class.

abundance | j_gene | v_gene | CDR3aa
once | . | TRBV19 | CASSAGLAGAHEQYF
many | TRBJ2-5 | TRBV12-3/TRBV12-4 | CASSWRETQYF
. | TRBJ1-5 | TRBV7-2 | CASSLANDQHQHF
many | TRBJ2-3 | TRBV5-6 | CASSLVTSGATDTQYF
. | TRBJ1-4 | TRBV4-1 | CASSQDSDRGAEKLFF
. | TRBJ2-1 | TRBV7-3 | CASSLGHQTYNEQLF
. | TRBJ1-2 | TRBV2 | CASSWDMDNYGYTF
many | TRBJ2-1 | TRBV5-1 | CASSSGLSGGPRDEQFF
many | TRBJ1-4 | TRBV6-6 | CASTSNEKLFF
once | TRBJ2-1 | TRBV10-2 | CASTRYNEQFF
many | TRBJ2-2 | TRBV9 | CASSGGLAGATHTGELFF
many | TRBJ2-2 | TRBV12-3/TRBV12-4 | CASSLGQWRNTGELFF
. | TRBJ2-3 | TRBV30 | CAWSAGQRTDTQYF